This T cell receptor (delta chain) was recovered during a study of γδ T cells in repeated Plasmodium falciparum infection. Study context: Donors had four controlled P. falciparum NF54 infections over 644 days. Malian samples came from no-transmission periods or across acute febrile malaria episodes. General study findings and limits: Vdelta2-negative gammadelta repertoires appeared less diverse and less shared in Malian than Australian children.

The CDR3 sequence is 18 residues long. The V and J ends lost 1 base and 9 bases respectively, with 29 bases between them. Germline V gives CDR1 GEAIGNYY, CDR2 EKD. This clone has a handful of counts. What it binds is not known. A read error likely explains why the TCRdb protein, taken from a much larger clone, differs from this DNA's translation at residue 14; the protein shown is translated from the DNA. Gammadelta T cells were flow-sorted from PBMC into Vgamma9/Vdelta2+ and Vdelta2-negative populations for bulk analysis. Each sorted gammadelta sample had TRG and TRD chains sequenced. TCRdb re-identified clones in the multiplex PCR reads via CATT. This sample has tens of thousands of delta-chain clones, with 0.9% to 1% found just once.

The clonotype originates from a pool of human donors (malaria-infected and uninfected, not separated). Sequencing was carried out using gamma-delta T cells from blood. V usage is TRDV2 and J usage is TRDJ1; D may be TRDD3 (6 bases). TCRdb carries no J gene annotation; the J gene was assigned here by matching the DNA with germline. CDR3 in amino acids: CACDTVLSLGASEAQLIF. The CDR3 DNA is TGTGCCTGTGACACTGTATTATCTTTGGGGGCTAGCGAGGCCCAACTCATCTTT.